This T cell receptor beta chain was observed in a study of blood T cell repertoires in COVID-19. This clone occurred once. Authors' methods: Reference gene primer amplification gave nucleated cell count estimates. Profiled with immunoSEQ multiplex PCR; TCRdb holds only in-frame clones, not every one. V and J calls and clone size follow that table, whereas D and trimming were derived from the DNA. The sample includes about 160,000 clones, about 91% of them seen just once. The receptor was isolated from a woman in her sixties who had recovered from COVID-19. The source material was peripheral blood.

This CDR3 reads CASSERGLAGGQETQYF. In DNA form, the CDR3 reads TGTGCCAGCAGTGAAAGGGGACTAGCGGGGGGCCAAGAGACCCAGTACTTC. This chain joins TRBV6-1 and TRBJ2-5; 15 nucleotides align to TRBD2. The V gene end was trimmed by 2 bases and the J gene end by 1 base; junction bases not matched to a gene: 2. This CDR3 comprises 17 residues. CDR1 is MNHNS, CDR2 SASEGT, per germline.